This TCR beta chain appears in the sequencing data of a study of human CD8 memory T cell subsets. Study-wide findings and caveats: Chao1 estimates indicated that stem-like memory T cells may be more diverse than precursor exhausted T cells. High diversity, at similar levels, marked stem-like memory and precursor exhausted T cells but not effector memory cells. The overlap between stem-like memory and precursor exhausted T cell repertoires was minimal.

Turning to this clonotype: Its antigen is unidentified.

UMI-labeled 5' RACE was the method by which TCR beta libraries were made. TCRdb reanalyzed the 5' RACE reads and collapses them to one entry per CDR3 protein, without DNA. This sample's table has around 19,000 distinct CDR3 sequences. This CDR3 is built from 14 residues. The V gene's germline CDR1 is SGHAT and CDR2 FQNNGV. Each subset gave duplicate vials of approximately 150,000 sorted CD8+ T cells for RNA. The genes are TRBV11-2 and TRBJ2-7; with no DNA, the TCRdb D assignment of TRBD1 cannot be verified. Specimen: CD8+ T cells from PBMCs. The receptor was derived from a human donor in good health. CDR3 loop: CASSQGTGVDEQYF.